This entry features one T cell receptor (beta chain) sequence. This sample is drawn from a study of OX40 agonist ivuxolimab in advanced cancers. Turning to the study itself: Ivuxolimab, an antibody acting as an agonist of OX40 (CD134), was used to treat patients.

The table came from immunoSEQ multiplex PCR; TCRdb's copy has only in-frame clones and leaves some out. The table has fewer than 100,000 clones, 65% to 85% seen once. Trimming shortened V by 5 bases and J by 10 bases, and 24 bases separated the two germline ends. The CDR3 has 15 residues. Germline values: CDR1 SGHKS, CDR2 YYEKEE (reference sequence). This chain joins TRBV5-5 and TRBJ1-1; D gene unclear. Sequences were derived from CD4+ or CD8+ T cells sorted from blood, sampled in a trial of the OX40 agonist ivuxolimab. This sequence was found in an adult with an advanced solid tumor such as melanoma, head and neck, liver or kidney cancer. CDR3 protein: CASSDEERVTRSAFF. The CDR3 nucleotides read TGTGCCAGCAGTGACGAAGAGAGGGTAACCCGATCAGCTTTCTTT.